This TCR beta chain was documented in a study of response to subunit inactivated influenza vaccine. TCRdb re-called the RT-PCR reads with MiXCR, one entry per CDR3 protein. This sample has roughly 160,000 distinct CDR3 sequences; approximately 11% occur once, and the top ten carry 12%. Trimming took 8 bases from V and 2 from J, leaving 10 bases between them. The CDR3 sequence is 12 residues long. Germline V gives CDR1 ENHRY, CDR2 SYGVKD. As to this clonotype: Its matching antigen is unknown.

General study findings and limits: Each seasonal influenza vaccination, the authors suggested, recruits few new T cells.

The receptor's source is a man aged 45-60 years who received an inactivated influenza vaccine. J is TRBJ2-7 and V is TRBV10-3; a possible D gene is TRBD2 (6 bases). The sequencing here drew on non-naive T cells sorted from PBMCs, taken around seven weeks after vaccination. As DNA, the CDR3 is TGTGCCATCGGGGCGGGAACCTACGAGCAGTACTTC. This sequence encodes CAIGAGTYEQYF.